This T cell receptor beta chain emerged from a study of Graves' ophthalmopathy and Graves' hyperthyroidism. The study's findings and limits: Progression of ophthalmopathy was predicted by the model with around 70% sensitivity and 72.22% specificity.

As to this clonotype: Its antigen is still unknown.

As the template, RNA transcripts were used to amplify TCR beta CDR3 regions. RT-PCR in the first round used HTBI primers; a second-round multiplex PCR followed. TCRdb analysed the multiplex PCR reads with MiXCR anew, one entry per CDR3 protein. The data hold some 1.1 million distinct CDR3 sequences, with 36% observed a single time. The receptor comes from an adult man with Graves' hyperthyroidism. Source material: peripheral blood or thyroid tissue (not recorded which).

CDR3 bases: TGTGCCAGCAGCTTGCGAACAGGGGAGACCCAGCATTTT. Translation: CASSLRTGETQHF. The rearrangement links TRBV5-8 to TRBJ1-5, with 7 positions matching TRBD1. Losses at the gene ends were 1 base for V and 11 bases for J; bases not matched to a gene: 6. There are 13 residues in the CDR3. Germline CDR1 is SGHTS and CDR2 is YDEGEE.